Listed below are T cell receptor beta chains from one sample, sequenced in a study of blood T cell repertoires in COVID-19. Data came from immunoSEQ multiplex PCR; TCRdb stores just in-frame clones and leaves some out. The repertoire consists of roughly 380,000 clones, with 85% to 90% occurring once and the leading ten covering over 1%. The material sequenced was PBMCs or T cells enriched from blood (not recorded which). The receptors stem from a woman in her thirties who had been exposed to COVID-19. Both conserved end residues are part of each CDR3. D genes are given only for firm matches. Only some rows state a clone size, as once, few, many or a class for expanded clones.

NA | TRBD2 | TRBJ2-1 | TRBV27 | CASSLLLADTSYEQFF | TGTGCCAGCAGTTTATTACTAGCGGATACAAGCTATGAGCAGTTCTTC
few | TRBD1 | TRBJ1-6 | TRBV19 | CASRPGQGASPLHF | TGTGCCAGTAGGCCGGGACAGGGTGCTTCACCCCTCCACTTT
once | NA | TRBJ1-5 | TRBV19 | CASSSQGGQPQHF | TGTGCCAGTAGTAGCCAGGGAGGTCAGCCCCAGCATTTT
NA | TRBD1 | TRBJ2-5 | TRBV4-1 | CASSQGTGGLQETQYF | TGCGCCAGCAGCCAGGGGACAGGGGGCCTCCAAGAGACCCAGTACTTC
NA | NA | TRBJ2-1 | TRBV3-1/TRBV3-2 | CASSQQASSYNEQFF | TGTGCCAGCAGCCAGCAGGCAAGCTCCTACAATGAGCAGTTCTTC
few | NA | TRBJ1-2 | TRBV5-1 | CASRMAGDYGYTF | TGCGCCAGCAGGATGGCAGGGGACTATGGCTACACCTTC
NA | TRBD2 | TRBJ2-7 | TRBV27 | CASSFTPPTGGGEQYF | TGTGCCAGCAGTTTTACCCCCCCGACGGGAGGGGGCGAGCAGTACTTC
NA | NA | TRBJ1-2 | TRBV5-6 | CASSWGGLDGYTF | TGTGCCAGCAGCTGGGGAGGGTTGGATGGCTACACCTTC
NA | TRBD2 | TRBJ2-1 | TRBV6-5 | CASSYQQAGGVNEQFF | TGTGCCAGCAGTTACCAACAAGCGGGAGGGGTGAATGAGCAGTTCTTC
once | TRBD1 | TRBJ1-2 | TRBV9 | CASSAQLDRGSGYTF | TGTGCCAGCAGCGCACAACTGGACAGGGGATCTGGCTACACCTTC
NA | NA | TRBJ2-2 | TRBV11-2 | CASSFQGTPNTGELFF | TGTGCCAGCAGCTTCCAGGGGACCCCGAACACCGGGGAGCTGTTTTTT
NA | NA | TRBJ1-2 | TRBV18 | CASSPEDSYGYTF | TGTGCCAGCTCACCAGAGGACAGCTATGGCTACACCTTC
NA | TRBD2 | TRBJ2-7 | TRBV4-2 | CASSQDSPLAGGPYEQYF | TGTGCCAGCAGCCAAGATTCCCCGCTAGCGGGAGGGCCTTACGAGCAGTACTTC
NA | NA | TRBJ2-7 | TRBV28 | CASSPWGGGHYEQYF | TGTGCCAGCAGTCCCTGGGGGGGCGGACACTACGAGCAGTACTTC
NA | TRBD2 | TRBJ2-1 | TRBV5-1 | CASSLGGPSGRILSSYNEQFF | TGCGCCAGCAGCTTGGGGGGCCCTAGCGGGAGGATATTGAGCTCCTACAATGAGCAGTTCTTC
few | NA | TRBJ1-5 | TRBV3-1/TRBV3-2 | CASSQGSSNQPQHF | TGTGCCAGCAGCCAAGGCAGTAGCAATCAGCCCCAGCATTTT
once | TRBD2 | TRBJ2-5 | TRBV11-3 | CASSLGGTSGSQETQYF | TGTGCCAGCAGCTTAGGGGGGACTAGCGGAAGTCAAGAGACCCAGTACTTC
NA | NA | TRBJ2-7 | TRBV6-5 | CASSPRLGKGEQYF | TGTGCCAGCAGTCCTCGACTAGGCAAAGGCGAGCAGTACTTC
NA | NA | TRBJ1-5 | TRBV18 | CASSPGDQPQHF | TGTGCCAGCTCACCCGGGGATCAGCCCCAGCATTTT
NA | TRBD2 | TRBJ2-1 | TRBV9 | CASSSAGGALGDEQFF | TGTGCCAGCAGCTCCGCCGGGGGGGCATTAGGGGATGAGCAGTTCTTC
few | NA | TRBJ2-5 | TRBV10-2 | CASTPTNMVETQYF | TGCGCCAGCACCCCGACTAACATGGTGGAGACCCAGTACTTC
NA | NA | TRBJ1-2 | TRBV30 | CAWSFDRLYGYTF | TGTGCCTGGAGTTTCGACAGACTCTATGGCTACACCTTC
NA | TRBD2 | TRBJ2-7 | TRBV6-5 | CASSYGVAGEQYF | TGTGCCAGCAGCTACGGGGTAGCGGGCGAGCAGTACTTC
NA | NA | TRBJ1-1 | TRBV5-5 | CASSPSLGTEAFF | TGTGCCAGCAGCCCGAGCCTCGGCACTGAAGCTTTCTTT
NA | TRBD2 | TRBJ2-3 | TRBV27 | CASRGLARFGTDTQYF | TGTGCCAGCAGGGGACTAGCGAGGTTTGGCACAGATACGCAGTATTTT
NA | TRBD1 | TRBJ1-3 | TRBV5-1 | CASSNRDRGQFGNTIYF | TGCGCCAGCAGCAACCGGGACAGGGGGCAATTTGGAAACACCATATATTTT
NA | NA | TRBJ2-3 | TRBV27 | CASRPHQIPDTQYF | TGTGCCAGCAGGCCCCATCAGATACCAGATACGCAGTATTTT
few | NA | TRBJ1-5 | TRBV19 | CASGQGFNQPQHF | TGTGCCAGTGGGCAGGGCTTTAACCAGCCCCAGCATTTT
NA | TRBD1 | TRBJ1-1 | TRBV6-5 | CASRYRGSTEAFF | TGTGCCAGCAGATACAGGGGGAGCACTGAAGCTTTCTTT
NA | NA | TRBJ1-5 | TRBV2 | CASSERGSKNQPQHF | TGTGCCAGCAGTGAAAGGGGCAGTAAAAATCAGCCCCAGCATTTT
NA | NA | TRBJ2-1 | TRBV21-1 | CASSKPTPPLIF | TGTGCCAGCAGCAAGCCCACCCCGCCACTAATCTTC
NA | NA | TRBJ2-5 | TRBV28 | CASSLGQLQETQYF | TGTGCCAGCAGTTTAGGACAGTTGCAAGAGACCCAGTACTTC
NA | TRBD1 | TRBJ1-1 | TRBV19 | CASSMTGTEAFF | TGTGCCAGTAGTATGACAGGGACAGAAGCTTTCTTT